This TCR beta chain derives from a study of neurological immune-mediated disorders. About the research overall: Multiple sclerosis patients numbering around 35 comprised some 30 relapsing-remitting and 3 secondary progressive patients. Study-level findings and limits: The multiple sclerosis repertoire cluster was not associated with any clinical or MRI feature, with the authors stating that larger cohorts are needed. Repertoires from 18 of 34 multiple sclerosis patients grouped phylogenetically into a related-CDR3 cluster, suggesting a possible signature. Because no CDR3 amino acid sequences were shared across subjects by expanded clones, private repertoires were suggested in all groups.

One entry per CDR3 protein, called by TCRdb with MiXCR from the 5' RACE reads. The sample shows tens of thousands of distinct CDR3 sequences, roughly 3.5% of them seen only once. V gave up 3 bases and J gave up 0 bases; unmatched junction bases: 5. This CDR3 is built from 15 residues. A few counts support this clonotype. Its antigen is unknown. This clonotype was obtained from a woman between 45 and 60 years old with multiple sclerosis. Sequenced input: PBMCs. V and J are TRBV12-3 or TRBV12-4 and TRBJ2-7, with 7 bases aligning to TRBD1. The CDR3 loop is CASSLDRHSSYEQYF. The CDR3 nucleotides read TGTGCCAGCAGTTTGGACAGGCACTCCTCCTACGAGCAGTACTTC.